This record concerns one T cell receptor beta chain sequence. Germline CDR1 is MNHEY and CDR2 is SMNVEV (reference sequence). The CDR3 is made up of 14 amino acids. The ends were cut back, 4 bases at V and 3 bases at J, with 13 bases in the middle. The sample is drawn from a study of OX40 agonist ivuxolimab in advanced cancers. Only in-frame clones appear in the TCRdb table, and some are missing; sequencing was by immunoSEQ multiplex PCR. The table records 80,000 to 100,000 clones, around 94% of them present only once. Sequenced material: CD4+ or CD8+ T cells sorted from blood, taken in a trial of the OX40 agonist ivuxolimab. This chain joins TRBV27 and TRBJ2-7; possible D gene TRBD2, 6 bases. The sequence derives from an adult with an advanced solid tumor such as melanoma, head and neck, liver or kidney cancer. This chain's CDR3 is CASSYRVSGYEQYF. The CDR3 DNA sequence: TGTGCCAGCAGTTATCGTGTTAGCGGCTACGAGCAGTACTTC.